The 31 T cell receptor beta chains given below trace back to one sample, sequenced in a study of PD-L1 blockade in urothelial cancer. Assay used: immunoSEQ multiplex PCR; TCRdb lists only in-frame clones, some missing. The sample lists approximately 94,000 clones, around 87% seen once, with about 2% in the top ten. Sample time point: pretreatment peripheral blood. Here the sequenced sample was PBMCs, taken around atezolizumab (anti-PD-L1) treatment. The origin of the receptors is a man in his 60s with urothelial cancer.

The chain uses TRBV18 and TRBJ1-1, with 8 bases matching TRBD1. Trimming removed 4 bases from V and 4 bases from J; junction bases left unmatched: 8. CDR1 and CDR2 (germline): KGHSH, LQKENI. The CDR3 totals 15 residues. The CDR3 sequence: CASSRGQGSATEAFF. DNA for the CDR3: TGTGCCAGCTCACGCGGACAGGGATCAGCCACTGAAGCTTTCTTT.

The chain joins TRBV4-1 to TRBJ2-5; 7 nucleotides align to TRBD2. V trimming: 4 bases; J trimming: 1 base; junction bases outside the gene matches: 3. CDR1 MGHRA and CDR2 YSYEKL come from the germline V gene. The CDR3 extends over 14 amino acids. The CDR3 coding sequence is TGCGCCAGCAGCCGGGAGGGGTTCCAAGAGACCCAGTACTTC. It encodes CASSREGFQETQYF.

The chain joins TRBV27 to TRBJ1-6; no reliable D call. The CDR3 is made up of 14 amino acids. The ends were cut back, 3 bases at V and 8 bases at J, with 11 bases in the middle. From germline, CDR1 is MNHEY and CDR2 SMNVEV (reference sequence). For the CDR3, the DNA is TGTGCCAGCAGTTTTCGAGGGAGGTATTCACCCCTCCACTTT. Residues: CASSFRGRYSPLHF.

The chain has TRBV4-3 and TRBJ1-6, with 7 nucleotides matching TRBD1. CDR1 is LGHNA and CDR2 is YSLEER in the germline V gene. This CDR3 is 14 amino acids long. J was trimmed by 8 bases and V by 4 bases; bases with no gene match: 5. The CDR3 loop is CASSRGQVDSPLHF. The CDR3 region has the DNA TGCGCCAGCAGCCGTGGACAGGTGGATTCACCCCTCCACTTT.

The chain carries TRBV6-1 and TRBJ2-7; 7 bases match TRBD2. CDR1 MNHNS and CDR2 SASEGT come from the germline V gene. The CDR3 has 14 residues. The V segment lost 10 bases and the J segment 2 bases; nucleotides outside the gene matches: 11. The CDR3 loop is CATDAGSGAYEQYF. CDR3 DNA: TGTGCCACCGACGCGGGCAGCGGGGCCTACGAGCAGTACTTC.

The chain recombines TRBV2 with TRBJ1-1; D unresolved. The V gene's germline CDR1 is SNHLY and CDR2 FYNNEI. The CDR3 consists of 13 residues. The germline V and J ends were trimmed by 8 bases and 0 bases, with 10 bases remaining between them. The CDR3 DNA reads TGTGCCAGCTCCCCACAGATGAACACTGAAGCTTTCTTT. The encoded protein is CASSPQMNTEAFF.

The chain has TRBV4-1 and TRBJ2-3, with TRBD2 identical over 12 bases. V was pared by 1 base and J by 5 bases, with 1 base of the junction left unmatched. In germline, CDR1 is MGHRA, CDR2 YSYEKL. The CDR3 totals 15 residues. The CDR3 DNA sequence: TGCGCCAGCAGCCAAGCACTAGCGGGGGGAGATACGCAGTATTTT. It encodes CASSQALAGGDTQYF.

The V and J genes are TRBV19 and TRBJ2-1; 13 positions match TRBD2. Germline values: CDR1 LNHDA, CDR2 SQIVND (reference sequence). The CDR3 spans 16 residues. Unmatched junction bases numbered 7, after V lost 5 bases and J lost 6 bases. CDR3 sequence (DNA): TGTGCCAGTAGTCCCCGGACTAGCGGGAGTAGCAATGAGCAGTTCTTC. As protein: CASSPRTSGSSNEQFF.

The V call is TRBV9, the J call TRBJ2-2; maybe TRBD1 (6 bases). Germline values: CDR1 SGDLS, CDR2 YYNGEE. The CDR3 contains 16 residues. Trimming shortened V by 4 bases and J by 4 bases, and 17 bases separated the two germline ends. CDR3 DNA: TGTGCCAGCAGCCCCACAGGGCTTACTAGCACCGGGGAGCTGTTTTTT. It codes for CASSPTGLTSTGELFF. The entire variable domain, with the rest obtained from reference TRBV9 and TRBJ2-2, is as follows: DSGVTQTPKHLITATGQRVTLRCSPRSGDLSVYWYQQSLDQGLQFLIQYYNGEERAKGNILERFSAQQFPDLHSELNLSSLELGDSALYFCASSPTGLTSTGELFFGEGSRLTVL.

J is TRBJ2-7 and V is TRBV11-1; weak D call: TRBD1 (5 bases). V gave up 1 base and J gave up 2 bases, with 12 bases separating them. Germline V CDR1 and CDR2: SGHAT, FQDESV (reference sequence). This CDR3 is 15 amino acids long. The CDR3 nucleotides are TGTGCCAGCAGCTTAGGCGTTGGGGCTACCTACGAGCAGTACTTC. Translated: CASSLGVGATYEQYF.

The rearrangement uses TRBV19 and TRBJ2-2; 7 bases align to TRBD2. There are 15 residues in the CDR3. Germline values: CDR1 LNHDA, CDR2 SQIVND (reference sequence). V was clipped by 1 base and J by 5 bases; unmatched bases: 4. CDR3 in DNA: TGTGCCAGTAGTATAGTAGCGGGTGGGACCGGGGAGCTGTTTTTT. It specifies CASSIVAGGTGELFF.

The chain recombines TRBV9 with TRBJ2-2; the D gene is possibly TRBD2 (6 bases). The CDR3 is 17 residues long. CDR1 and CDR2 (germline): SGDLS, YYNGEE. V lost 0 bases to trimming and J lost 2 bases, with 14 bases between them. CDR3 nucleotides: TGTGCCAGCAGCGTAGGCGGGGCCTCCCTTAACACCGGGGAGCTGTTTTTT. Translation gives CASSVGGASLNTGELFF. Together with reference TRBV9 and TRBJ2-2, the CDR3 gives the full variable domain: DSGVTQTPKHLITATGQRVTLRCSPRSGDLSVYWYQQSLDQGLQFLIQYYNGEERAKGNILERFSAQQFPDLHSELNLSSLELGDSALYFCASSVGGASLNTGELFFGEGSRLTVL.

This chain joins TRBV7-6 and TRBJ1-2; 7 bases agree with TRBD1. The V gene end was trimmed by 5 bases and the J gene end by 4 bases; junction bases not matched to a gene: 10. The germline CDR1 and CDR2 sequences are SGHVS and FNYEAQ. This CDR3 is built from 15 residues. CDR3 DNA sequence: TGTGCCAGCAGCAGATCCCAGGGGGATGGCTATGGCTACACCTTC. It yields the protein CASSRSQGDGYGYTF.

The V call is TRBV5-1, the J call TRBJ2-1; TRBD2 might be the D (5 bases). V was trimmed by 0 bases and J by 2 bases, leaving 9 bases between them. This CDR3 spans 15 amino acids. Germline CDR1 reads SGHRS; CDR2 reads YFSETQ. CDR3 protein: CASSLGGITYNEQFF. The CDR3 coding sequence is TGCGCCAGCAGCTTGGGAGGGATCACCTACAATGAGCAGTTCTTC.

V usage is TRBV5-6 and J usage is TRBJ1-6; 9 bases align to TRBD1. Per the germline V gene, CDR1 is SGHDT and CDR2 is YYEEEE. The CDR3 is 16 residues long. Germline trimming cut 0 bases from V and 10 bases from J; bases unmatched to any gene: 8. The CDR3 region is CASSLEGDRATSPLHF. The CDR3 nucleotides are TGTGCCAGCAGCTTGGAGGGGGACAGGGCGACCTCACCCCTCCACTTT.

As regards this clone: In the same sample, other DNA sequences code for this CDR3. The chain is built from TRBV5-1 and TRBJ2-3; 9 bases agree with TRBD2. Germline values: CDR1 SGHRS, CDR2 YFSETQ. J was trimmed by 2 bases and V by 0 bases; bases with no gene match: 7. The CDR3 spans 17 residues. CDR3 sequence (DNA): TGCGCCAGCAGCTTGGTCCTAGCGGGGAGCTACACAGATACGCAGTATTTT. It translates to CASSLVLAGSYTDTQYF.

This chain links TRBV27 with TRBJ2-3; D call uncertain. Germline CDR1 and CDR2: MNHEY and SMNVEV (reference sequence). The CDR3 totals 14 residues. The V and J ends lost 5 bases and 1 base respectively, with 10 bases between them. This chain's CDR3 is CASSPFRGTDTQYF. Here the CDR3 DNA reads TGTGCCAGCAGTCCCTTCCGGGGCACAGATACGCAGTATTTT.

The V call is TRBV7-3, the J call TRBJ2-2; the D is unclear. Deletions cut 0 bases from V and 0 bases from J, with 14 bases between. The CDR3 runs 18 residues. CDR1 SGHTA and CDR2 FQGTGA come from the germline V gene. The CDR3 loop reads CASSLTYPKTTNTGELFF. The CDR3 DNA reads as TGTGCCAGCAGCTTAACTTATCCGAAAACTACGAACACCGGGGAGCTGTTTTTT.

The CDR3 DNA follows: TGTGCCAGCAGTATTATAAGAAGGGCCGGGAGTTTTCAGTACTTC. Translating it yields CASSIIRRAGSFQYF. This rearrangement joins TRBV28 to TRBJ2-4, with D perhaps TRBD2 (6 bases). The CDR3 has 15 amino acids. Germline V gives CDR1 MDHEN, CDR2 SYDVKM. V dropped 5 bases and J dropped 11 bases, with 22 bases sitting between them.

The chain combines TRBV11-3 with TRBJ2-3; D is undetermined. The CDR3 covers 13 residues. Germline V gene data show CDR1 as SGHNT and CDR2 as YENEEA. Between the trimmed V and J ends, which lost 3 bases and 1 base, there was a span of 5 bases. This CDR3 is CASSFTGTDTQYF. CDR3 sequence (DNA): TGTGCCAGCAGCTTCACAGGCACAGATACGCAGTATTTT.

The chain employs TRBV28 and TRBJ2-7, with D perhaps TRBD1 (5 bases). The CDR3 has 14 residues. V lost 7 bases and J lost 2, with 15 bases in between. CDR1 and CDR2 from the germline V gene are MDHEN and SYDVKM. The CDR3 DNA reads as TGTGCCAGCACTTCGGCAGGGTTTACCTACGAGCAGTACTTC. Translated, it gives CASTSAGFTYEQYF.

The chain couples TRBV28 to TRBJ2-3; tentative D call: TRBD1 (5 bases). V gave up 9 bases and J gave up 2 bases, with 15 bases separating them. The CDR3 length is 14 residues. CDR1 and CDR2 (germline): MDHEN, SYDVKM. CDR3: CASGPQGDTDTQYF. The CDR3 coding sequence is TGTGCCAGTGGCCCTCAGGGCGACACAGATACGCAGTATTTT.

The chain joins TRBV28 to TRBJ1-1, with D unresolved. The V gene lost 5 bases and the J gene lost 3 bases, with 16 bases spanning the gap. The CDR3 loop spans 15 amino acids. Per germline, CDR1 MDHEN and CDR2 SYDVKM. The CDR3 protein is CASSPVNRYDTEAFF. The CDR3 DNA reads TGTGCCAGCAGTCCCGTGAACCGGTATGACACTGAAGCTTTCTTT.

This sequence joins TRBV5-1 and TRBJ1-5; unclear D gene. The V end lost 1 base, the J end lost 6 bases, and 8 bases lay between the germline ends. CDR3 length: 13 residues. The V gene's germline CDR1 is SGHRS and CDR2 YFSETQ. CDR3 in DNA: TGCGCCAGCAGCTTGCGCGGGCCTCAGCCCCAGCATTTT. It specifies CASSLRGPQPQHF.

The rearrangement joins TRBV27 to TRBJ2-1, with D possibly TRBD2 on 6 matching bases. V was trimmed by 5 bases and J by 2 bases, leaving 16 bases between them. CDR1 and CDR2 (germline): MNHEY, SMNVEV (reference sequence). CDR3 length equals 16 residues. The CDR3 sequence: CASSPLGGGPYNEQFF. In DNA form, the CDR3 reads TGTGCCAGCAGTCCCCTTGGGGGAGGACCCTACAATGAGCAGTTCTTC.

This clone was found once. The chain has TRBV7-3 and TRBJ2-1; 7 bases are a match to TRBD1. The junction had 9 bases not matched to a gene; V was cut back by 3 bases and J by 7 bases. Germline loops: CDR1 SGHTA, CDR2 FQGTGA. The CDR3 totals 15 residues. In DNA form, the CDR3 reads TGTGCCAGCAGCTTCGCCGGGACAGCGAAAAATGAGCAGTTCTTC. Protein: CASSFAGTAKNEQFF.

The CDR3, as DNA: TGTGCCAGCAGTTTAAACCCCCGGGACAGGGGATTAGATACGCAGTATTTT. It encodes CASSLNPRDRGLDTQYF. The chain recombines TRBV28 with TRBJ2-3; TRBD1 matches 10 bases. This CDR3 contains 17 residues. With V trimmed by 2 bases and J by 5 bases, 10 bases remained unmatched. Germline V gives CDR1 MDHEN, CDR2 SYDVKM.

The chain uses TRBV7-2 and TRBJ2-5; 8 bases match TRBD1. The germline V gene encodes CDR1 SGHTA and CDR2 FQGNSA. With V trimmed by 5 bases and J by 5 bases, 10 bases remained unmatched. The CDR3 consists of 15 residues. The CDR3 spells CASSPDRARGETQYF. The CDR3 nucleotides are TGTGCCAGCAGCCCGGACAGGGCTAGGGGGGAGACCCAGTACTTC.

This chain uses TRBV27 with TRBJ2-5; the D gene is possibly TRBD1 (6 bases). Germline values: CDR1 MNHEY, CDR2 SMNVEV (reference sequence). V lost 1 base, J lost 2 bases, and 11 bases lay in between. CDR3 length: 15 amino acids. CDR3 nucleotides: TGTGCCAGCAGTTTATACAGGGAGAGACAAGAGACCCAGTACTTC. The encoded protein is CASSLYRERQETQYF.

The rearrangement links TRBV7-9 to TRBJ2-3; D is unclear. CDR1 is SEHNR, CDR2 FQNEAQ, per germline (reference sequence). V lost 1 base and J 6 bases, leaving 8 bases between the germline ends. The CDR3 loop spans 13 amino acids. CDR3 coding DNA: TGTGCCAGCAGCTTAGACGCGAGGGATACGCAGTATTTT. It encodes CASSLDARDTQYF.

The chain recombines TRBV4-2 with TRBJ2-1, with D maybe TRBD2 (6 bases). This CDR3 is 18 amino acids long. The V end lost 4 bases, the J end lost 2 bases, and 21 bases lay between the germline ends. Germline V gene data show CDR1 as LGHNA and CDR2 as YNFKEQ. The CDR3 sequence is CASSRLNGDSETYNEQFF. CDR3 nucleotide sequence: TGTGCCAGCAGCCGCTTAAACGGGGACTCGGAGACCTACAATGAGCAGTTCTTC.